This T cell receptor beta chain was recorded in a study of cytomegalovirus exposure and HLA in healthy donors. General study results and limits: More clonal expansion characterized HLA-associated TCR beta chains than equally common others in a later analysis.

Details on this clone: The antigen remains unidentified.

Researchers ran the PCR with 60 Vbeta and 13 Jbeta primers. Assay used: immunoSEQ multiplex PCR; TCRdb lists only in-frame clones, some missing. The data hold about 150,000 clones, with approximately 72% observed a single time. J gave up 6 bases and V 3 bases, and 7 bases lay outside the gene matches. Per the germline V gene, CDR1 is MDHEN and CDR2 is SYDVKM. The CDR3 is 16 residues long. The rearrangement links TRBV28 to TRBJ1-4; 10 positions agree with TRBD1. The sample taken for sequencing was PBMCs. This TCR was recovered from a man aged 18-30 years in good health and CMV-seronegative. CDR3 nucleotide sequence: TGTGCCAGCAGTTTTGCCTCCGGGACAGGGGATGAAAAACTGTTTTTT. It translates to CASSFASGTGDEKLFF.